The next 22 T cell receptor beta chains were all read from a single sample in a study of shared clonotypes between healthy human individuals. The method was immunoSEQ multiplex PCR; TCRdb's version includes in-frame clones alone and lacks a portion of them. The sample contains over 2,000,000 clones, 93% of which appear only once. CD8 cells classed as naive were CD45RO-negative and positively selected for CCR7, excluding terminally differentiated effector memory CD45RA+ cells. Sequencing was carried out using naive CD8+ T cells from PBMCs. These receptor sequences come from a man aged 18 to 29 in good health. Some clones in this sample may be carry-over from other donors' samples.

The chain recombines TRBV28 with TRBJ2-5; a weak D match, TRBD1 (5 bases). V shed 6 bases and J shed 4 bases, with 21 bases lying between them. The V gene's germline CDR1 is MDHEN and CDR2 SYDVKM. CDR3 length: 16 residues. The CDR3 here is CASSPLPRVLSETQYF. The CDR3 DNA sequence: TGTGCCAGCAGCCCTCTACCCAGGGTCCTGTCAGAGACCCAGTACTTC.

The chain carries TRBV14 and TRBJ1-2; no clear D gene. The CDR3 runs to 15 residues. V was trimmed by 4 bases and J by 1 base, leaving 13 bases between them. Germline V gene sequence: CDR1 SGHDN, CDR2 FVKESK. The CDR3 DNA sequence: TGTGCCAGCAGCCGCATAGACGGGAATAACTATGGCTACACCTTC. Translating gives CASSRIDGNNYGYTF.

CDR3 sequence reads: CASSQDYRTGDTEAFF. The CDR3 DNA reads as TGTGCCAGCAGCCAAGATTACAGGACAGGGGACACTGAAGCTTTCTTT. This chain joins TRBV14 and TRBJ1-1; 9 bases agree with TRBD1. The CDR3 has 16 residues. The V segment lost 0 bases and the J segment 3 bases; nucleotides outside the gene matches: 5. The germline CDR1 and CDR2 sequences are SGHDN and FVKESK. Filled out from reference TRBV14 and TRBJ1-1, the complete variable domain reads EAGVTQFPSHSVIEKGQTVTLRCDPISGHDNLYWYRRVMGKEIKFLLHFVKESKQDESGMPNNRFLAERTGGTYSTLKVQPAELEDSGVYFCASSQDYRTGDTEAFFGQGTRLTVV.

The chain couples TRBV28 to TRBJ2-7; TRBD1 might be the D (5 bases). Per the germline V gene, CDR1 is MDHEN and CDR2 is SYDVKM. V was cut by 1 base and J by 3 bases, with 16 bases left in between. The CDR3 is made up of 16 amino acids. This CDR3 reads CASSLYQGVDYYEQYF. The CDR3, as DNA: TGTGCCAGCAGTTTATACCAGGGTGTGGATTACTACGAGCAGTACTTC.

The J gene is TRBJ2-1, the V gene TRBV27; tentatively, D is TRBD2 (7 bases). This CDR3 comprises 17 residues. Trimming shortened V by 8 bases and J by 1 base, and 21 bases separated the two germline ends. Germline loops: CDR1 MNHEY, CDR2 SMNVEV (reference sequence). CDR3 bases: TGTGCCAGCTTCCCCTCCAGGGGAGGGCGTTCCTACAATGAGCAGTTCTTC. This gives the protein CASFPSRGGRSYNEQFF.

The rearrangement uses TRBV19 and TRBJ1-1; maybe TRBD1 (5 bases). The CDR3 runs to 15 residues. Per germline, CDR1 LNHDA and CDR2 SQIVND (reference sequence). Trimming cost V 5 bases and J 4 bases, with 17 bases left between them. The CDR3 sequence is CASSFHTTGATEAFF. CDR3 DNA: TGTGCCAGTAGTTTCCACACCACCGGGGCCACTGAAGCTTTCTTT.

The chain couples TRBV10-3 to TRBJ2-1; 8 bases map to TRBD2. CDR1 is ENHRY and CDR2 is SYGVKD in the germline V gene. The V gene end was trimmed by 6 bases and the J gene end by 6 bases; junction bases not matched to a gene: 16. The length of the CDR3 is 17 residues. The CDR3 DNA follows: TGTGCCATCAGCAACGGTATAGCGGGACTTAATAGCAATGAGCAGTTCTTC. It is translated as CAISNGIAGLNSNEQFF.

The rearrangement uses TRBV28 and TRBJ2-1; D uncertain. CDR3 length equals 14 residues. Germline V gene data show CDR1 as MDHEN and CDR2 as SYDVKM. The V and J ends lost 8 bases and 0 bases respectively, with 11 bases between them. The CDR3 DNA reads TGTGCCAGCGGGGATCCGTTCTCCTACAATGAGCAGTTCTTC. Amino acid sequence: CASGDPFSYNEQFF.

The chain couples TRBV27 to TRBJ2-7, with 7 nucleotides matching TRBD1. V lost 6 bases to trimming and J lost 3 bases; unmatched junction nucleotides: 8. CDR3 length equals 14 residues. Germline lookup yields CDR1 MNHEY and CDR2 SMNVEV (reference sequence). CDR3 nucleotide sequence: TGTGCCAGCAGCTCTAGGGACAGACACTACGAGCAGTACTTC. It specifies CASSSRDRHYEQYF.

The V and J genes are TRBV10-3 and TRBJ1-4; 7 bases line up with TRBD1. Germline CDR1 ENHRY, CDR2 SYGVKD. This CDR3 spans 15 amino acids. The V segment lost 5 bases and the J segment 4 bases; nucleotides outside the gene matches: 7. The DNA of the CDR3 is TGTGCCATCAGTAGCCGGGACAGAGATAATGAAAAACTGTTTTTT. It translates to CAISSRDRDNEKLFF.

The chain carries TRBV28 and TRBJ2-1; 8 nucleotides line up with TRBD1. V was pared by 3 bases and J by 4 bases, with 11 bases of the junction left unmatched. Germline V gives CDR1 MDHEN, CDR2 SYDVKM. This CDR3 comprises 17 residues. CDR3 protein: CASSFFHRDRIYNEQFF. The CDR3 nucleotides read TGTGCCAGCAGTTTTTTCCACCGGGACAGGATATACAATGAGCAGTTCTTC.

This chain links TRBV25-1 with TRBJ1-3, with TRBD1 matching over 9 bases. The CDR3 contains 15 residues. CDR1 and CDR2 (germline): MGHDK, SYGVNS. The V and J ends lost 4 bases and 4 bases, in that order; junction bases with no gene match: 5. Here the CDR3 DNA reads TGTGCCAGCAGTGGGGGACAGGGTTCAGGAAACACCATATATTTT. Encoded protein: CASSGGQGSGNTIYF.

The chain carries TRBV7-9 and TRBJ2-3; D is uncertain. The CDR3 covers 15 residues. The germline gives CDR1 SEHNR, CDR2 FQNEAQ (reference sequence). V lost 7 bases, J lost 5 bases, and 19 bases lay in between. The CDR3 sequence is CASTPLGLTGDTQYF. Here the CDR3 DNA reads TGTGCCAGCACCCCCCTTGGCTTGACTGGAGATACGCAGTATTTT.

CDR3 loop: CASSLGGRQGYTF. CDR3 coding DNA: TGTGCCAGCAGTCTCGGGGGGCGTCAGGGCTACACCTTC. The chain uses TRBV27 and TRBJ1-2; maybe TRBD1 (6 bases). The CDR3 sequence is 13 residues long. Germline values: CDR1 MNHEY, CDR2 SMNVEV (reference sequence). The V gene lost 5 bases and the J gene lost 8 bases, with 15 bases spanning the gap.

This chain uses TRBV7-6 with TRBJ2-7; 7 positions agree with TRBD1. The V gene end was trimmed by 3 bases and the J gene end by 5 bases; junction bases not matched to a gene: 7. The V gene's germline CDR1 is SGHVS and CDR2 FNYEAQ. There are 14 residues in the CDR3. Here the CDR3 DNA reads TGTGCCAGCAGCTTCACGGGACAGCTCCACGAGCAGTACTTC. Translation: CASSFTGQLHEQYF. The full variable domain, in which reference TRBV7-6 and TRBJ2-7 provide the parts outside the CDR3, is GAGVSQSPRYKVTKRGQDVALRCDPISGHVSLYWYRQALGQGPEFLTYFNYEAQQDKSGLPNDRFSAERPEGSISTLTIQRTEQRDSAMYRCASSFTGQLHEQYFGPGTRLTVT.

Points on this clone: Within the sample, other DNA sequences also encode this same CDR3. The V gene is TRBV27, the J gene TRBJ2-7, with 7 nucleotides matching TRBD2. Germline CDR1 is MNHEY and CDR2 is SMNVEV (reference sequence). After removal of 2 bases from V and 2 bases from J, the junction contained 3 bases not matched to a gene. The CDR3 totals 14 residues. This CDR3 reads CASSLGGGPYEQYF. CDR3 nucleotides: TGTGCCAGCAGTTTAGGCGGGGGTCCCTACGAGCAGTACTTC.

The CDR3, as DNA: TGTGCCAGCAGTTGGATTGGGGGTGGGATGGATACGCAGTATTTT. This encodes CASSWIGGGMDTQYF. The gene calls are TRBV27 and TRBJ2-3, with D perhaps being TRBD1 or TRBD2 (5 bases each). Germline V gene sequence: CDR1 MNHEY, CDR2 SMNVEV (reference sequence). Trimming left V 4 bases short and J 6 bases short, with 17 bases between. The CDR3 consists of 15 residues.

The J gene is TRBJ2-1, the V gene TRBV5-1; 10 positions match TRBD2. CDR1 and CDR2 (germline): SGHRS, YFSETQ. CDR3 length: 21 amino acids. Trimming took 0 bases from V and 2 from J; bases not matched to a gene: 17. The CDR3 here is CASSLVGDSLSSGSPYNEQFF. CDR3 DNA: TGCGCCAGCAGCTTGGTAGGGGACAGCTTGTCTAGCGGGAGTCCCTACAATGAGCAGTTCTTC. The variable domain in full, with the rest retrieved from reference TRBV5-1 and TRBJ2-1, is KAGVTQTPRYLIKTRGQQVTLSCSPISGHRSVSWYQQTPGQGLQFLFEYFSETQRNKGNFPGRFSGRQFSNSRSEMNVSTLELGDSALYLCASSLVGDSLSSGSPYNEQFFGPGTRLTVL.

V usage is TRBV4-1 and J usage is TRBJ2-7, with D perhaps TRBD1 (8 bases). The V and J ends lost 3 bases and 0 bases respectively, with 18 bases between them. The CDR3 is 17 residues long. CDR1 and CDR2 from the germline V gene are MGHRA and YSYEKL. CDR3 sequence reads: CASSQGGRTGSSYEQYF. DNA of the CDR3: TGCGCCAGCAGCCAGGGGGGGAGGACAGGGAGCTCCTACGAGCAGTACTTC.

The chain combines TRBV19 with TRBJ2-5, with 8 nucleotides matching TRBD1. The CDR3 covers 15 residues. The V segment lost 5 bases and the J segment 5 bases; nucleotides outside the gene matches: 10. Germline CDR1 and CDR2: LNHDA and SQIVND (reference sequence). The CDR3, as DNA: TGTGCCAGTAGTCCGACAGGGGATGGGAGGGAGACCCAGTACTTC. Residues: CASSPTGDGRETQYF.

About this clone: Other DNA variants within this sample encode the same CDR3. The chain links TRBV27 to TRBJ2-7; no reliable D call. The CDR3 loop spans 14 amino acids. V dropped 0 bases and J dropped 2 bases, with 8 bases sitting between them. Germline CDR1 and CDR2: MNHEY and SMNVEV (reference sequence). The CDR3 reads CASSLSATTYEQYF. CDR3 coding DNA: TGTGCCAGCAGTTTATCAGCTACCACCTACGAGCAGTACTTC.

The J gene is TRBJ2-7, the V gene TRBV4-3; 7 bases are a match to TRBD2. The germline V gene has CDR1 LGHNA and CDR2 YSLEER. The CDR3 length is 15 residues. J gave up 3 bases and V 0 bases, and 5 bases lay outside the gene matches. CDR3 coding DNA: TGCGCCAGCAGCCAAGATCCTCGGGGGGACTACGAGCAGTACTTC. This gives the protein CASSQDPRGDYEQYF.